Reported below is one TCR beta chain. The sample belongs to a study of T-cell reconstitution after alpha-beta-depleted transplantation in children. Germline V lookup: CDR1 MNHNS, CDR2 SASEGT. The CDR3 length is 14 residues. Trimming at V came to 7 bases and at J to 4 bases, leaving 5 bases not matched to a gene. Unique molecular identifiers tagged the TCRbeta library. TCRdb re-called the PCR reads with MiXCR, one entry per CDR3 protein. The profile shows about 360,000 distinct CDR3 sequences, about an eighth of them singletons. The receptor was isolated from a human donor who donated a stem cell graft to a child with Fanconi anemia. Sequenced material: PBMCs, taken from the stem cell graft. This chain connects TRBV6-1 to TRBJ1-1; 11 bases map to TRBD1. The CDR3 region is CASTGDRGATEAFF. CDR3 sequence (DNA): TGTGCCAGCACCGGGGACAGGGGGGCCACTGAAGCTTTCTTT.